These T cell receptor beta chains were read from a single sample in a study of T cell responses to AZD1222 COVID-19 vaccine. The data were produced by immunoSEQ multiplex PCR, yet TCRdb's version contains in-frame clones alone and is incomplete. This sample has about 150,000 clones, with about 89% found just once. This material consisted of peripheral blood, taken 28 days after the second AZD1222 dose. The receptors come from an adult who received the AZD1222 COVID-19 vaccine. Both conserved end residues are part of each CDR3. A D gene is named only where the DNA matches it firmly. For some rows the clone size is stated as once, few or many, or as a class when expanded; others skip it.

D gene	clone size	V gene	J gene	CDR3 DNA	CDR3 protein
TRBD1	-	TRBV2	TRBJ1-1	TGTGCCAGCCTCTGGACAGGGGGGAACACTGAAGCTTTCTTT	CASLWTGGNTEAFF
-	-	TRBV3-1/TRBV3-2	TRBJ1-3	TGTGCCAGCAGCCAAGAGACAGGAGTCTCTAGAAACACCATATATTTT	CASSQETGVSRNTIYF
TRBD1	once	TRBV7-8	TRBJ1-5	TGTGCCAGCAGCTTTTTCCAGGGACAGGGGAACCCTGGGGGCAATCAGCCCCAGCATTTT	CASSFFQGQGNPGGNQPQHF
-	-	TRBV9	TRBJ1-2	TGTGCCAGCAGCGTAGAGACATACTATGGCTACACCTTC	CASSVETYYGYTF
-	-	TRBV19	TRBJ1-2	TGTGCCAGTAGTACCCTTAGGACGGGCTCCTCTGGCTACACCTTC	CASSTLRTGSSGYTF
TRBD2	-	TRBV7-6	TRBJ2-3	TGTGCCAGCAGCTTATCCCTAGCGGGGGCCCCAGATACGCAGTATTTT	CASSLSLAGAPDTQYF
-	-	TRBV11-2	TRBJ2-1	TGTGCCAGCAGCTTTATTCGCGGGGAGAACAATGAGCAGTTCTTC	CASSFIRGENNEQFF
-	-	TRBV9	TRBJ2-1	TGTGCCAGCAGCGCCCGCCAGTACGGTGAGCAGTTCTTC	CASSARQYGEQFF
TRBD1	-	TRBV30	TRBJ2-7	TGTGCCTGGACCCCGGACAGGGGGTACTACGAGCAGTACTTC	CAWTPDRGYYEQYF
TRBD2	-	TRBV7-2	TRBJ2-7	TGTGCCAGCAGCTTATCAGGGACTAGCGGGGTCGAGCAGTACTTC	CASSLSGTSGVEQYF
TRBD2	-	TRBV5-1	TRBJ2-1	TGCGCCAGCAGCTTGAGGCTAGCGGGTCTAAATGAGCAGTTCTTC	CASSLRLAGLNEQFF
-	-	TRBV10-3	TRBJ1-4	TGTGCCATCAGTACCAGTCCTGAAACAGAGGGTGAAAAACTGTTTTTT	CAISTSPETEGEKLFF
-	-	TRBV19	TRBJ1-2	TGTGCCAGTAAAGTCCGGTCCGGGACAAGCTATGGCTACACCTTC	CASKVRSGTSYGYTF
-	-	TRBV21-1	TRBJ1-4	TGTGCCGGCCCCCCAGGAACAACAAGGGGGGCCAGACCGCCAGAAAAACTGTTTTTT	CAGPPGTTRGARPPEKLFF
TRBD1	-	TRBV3-1/TRBV3-2	TRBJ1-5	TGTGCCAGCAGCCAAGTAGATCCCCGAAAAAAGACAGGGATCCTTGGGCAGCCCCAGCATTTT	CASSQVDPRKKTGILGQPQHF
-	-	TRBV7-2	TRBJ2-7	TGTGCCAGCAGCTTATCGTCCACGATCTACGAGCAGTACTTC	CASSLSSTIYEQYF
-	-	TRBV19	TRBJ1-4	TGTGCCAGTAGTCCCCAAGTTTCGGGTGAAAAACTGTTTTTT	CASSPQVSGEKLFF
-	-	TRBV11-3	TRBJ2-6	TGTGCCAGCAGCTTAGATAGTCGGGACTCTCGTACTGGGGCCAACGTCCTGACTTTC	CASSLDSRDSRTGANVLTF
-	-	TRBV6-2/TRBV6-3	TRBJ1-5	TGTGCCAGCAGTTACCGACAGGTCAATCAGCCCCAGCATTTT	CASSYRQVNQPQHF
-	-	TRBV3-1/TRBV3-2	TRBJ2-1	TGTGCCAGCAGCCAAGACAATGAGCAGTTCTTC	CASSQDNEQFF
-	-	TRBV29-1	TRBJ1-2	TGCAGCGTAGTAGATGGGGCAGGTCTTAACTATGGCTACACCTTC	CSVVDGAGLNYGYTF
-	-	TRBV27	TRBJ2-1	TGTGCCAGCAGTTCTCTAAAGGCCGGCGCCCTTTACAATGAGCAGTTCTTC	CASSSLKAGALYNEQFF
-	-	TRBV27	TRBJ2-6	TGTGCCAGCAGTTTCTCTGGGGCCAACGTCCTGACTTTC	CASSFSGANVLTF
-	-	TRBV4-3	TRBJ2-5	TGCGCCAGCAGCCAAGGCCGGAGGGAGACCCAGTACTTC	CASSQGRRETQYF
-	-	TRBV7-2	TRBJ1-3	TGTGCCAGCAGCTTAGTAATCCCGGGGAGCTCTGGAAACACCATATATTTT	CASSLVIPGSSGNTIYF
-	-	TRBV7-9	TRBJ2-5	TGTGCCAGCTTTCAAGCCTCGGGGGGCGTGGAGACCCAGTACTTC	CASFQASGGVETQYF
-	-	TRBV25-1	TRBJ1-6	TGTGCCAGCAGTGAATACCGGGACCCGGGCTCACCCCTCCACTTT	CASSEYRDPGSPLHF
-	-	TRBV6-5	TRBJ1-6	TGTGCCAGCAGTTACTCGAGGGGGGGTGGTTCACCCCTCCACTTT	CASSYSRGGGSPLHF
TRBD1	-	TRBV4-1	TRBJ1-1	TGCGCCAGCAGCCGCGGACAGGTCCGAGGGCCTGAAGCTTTCTTT	CASSRGQVRGPEAFF
TRBD2	-	TRBV5-4	TRBJ2-7	TGTGCCAGCAGTAGCGGGAGGAGCTACGAGCAGTACTTC	CASSSGRSYEQYF
-	-	TRBV9	TRBJ1-1	TGTGCCAGCAGCGAGGAGGGCTTTGAAGCTTTCTTT	CASSEEGFEAFF
TRBD1	-	TRBV13	TRBJ2-1	TGTGCCACCAATCCGGGGACAGGGTACAATGAGCAGTTCTTC	CATNPGTGYNEQFF
TRBD1	-	TRBV5-4	TRBJ1-4	TGTGCCAGCAGCTCGCGGGACAGACTTAATGAAAAACTGTTTTTT	CASSSRDRLNEKLFF
-	-	TRBV12-2	TRBJ2-1	TGTGCAAGTCGCTTGACCAGGGGGAATGAGCAGTTCTTC	CASRLTRGNEQFF
-	-	TRBV10-2	TRBJ1-2	TGCGCCAGTAGTGATACTAACTATGGCTACACCTTC	CASSDTNYGYTF